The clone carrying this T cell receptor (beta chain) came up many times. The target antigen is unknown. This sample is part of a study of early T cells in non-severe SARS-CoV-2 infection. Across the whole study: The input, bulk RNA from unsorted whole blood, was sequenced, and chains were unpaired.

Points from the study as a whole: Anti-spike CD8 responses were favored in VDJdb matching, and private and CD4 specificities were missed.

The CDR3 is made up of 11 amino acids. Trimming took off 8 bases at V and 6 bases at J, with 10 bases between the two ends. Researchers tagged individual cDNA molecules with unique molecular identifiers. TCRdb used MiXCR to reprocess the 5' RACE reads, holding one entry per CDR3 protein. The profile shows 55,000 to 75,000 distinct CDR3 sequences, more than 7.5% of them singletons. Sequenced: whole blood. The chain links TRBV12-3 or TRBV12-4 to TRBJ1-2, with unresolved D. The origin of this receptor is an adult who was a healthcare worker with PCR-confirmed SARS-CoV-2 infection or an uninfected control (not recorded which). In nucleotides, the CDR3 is TGTGCCAGCGGACGACACGATGGCTACACCTTC. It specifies CASGRHDGYTF.